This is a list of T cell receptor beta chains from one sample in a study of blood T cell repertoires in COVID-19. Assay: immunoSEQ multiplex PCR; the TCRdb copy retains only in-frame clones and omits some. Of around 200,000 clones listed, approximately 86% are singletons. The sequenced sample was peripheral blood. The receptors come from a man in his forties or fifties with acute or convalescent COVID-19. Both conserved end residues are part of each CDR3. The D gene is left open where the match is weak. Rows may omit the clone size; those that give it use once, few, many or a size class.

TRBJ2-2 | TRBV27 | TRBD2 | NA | TGTGCCAGCAGCTCCCGAAGGGATAGCGGGAGTAGGTTTAACGGGGAGCTGTTTTTT | CASSSRRDSGSRFNGELFF
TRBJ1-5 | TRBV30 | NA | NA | TGTGCCTGGAGCCTCGGACAGTTCAATCAGCCCCAGCATTTT | CAWSLGQFNQPQHF
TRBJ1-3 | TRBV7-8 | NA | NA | TGTGCCAGCAGCTTACTTTTGAAGGAGTCAGGGCGAGGAAACACCATATATTTT | CASSLLLKESGRGNTIYF
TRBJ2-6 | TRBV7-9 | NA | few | TGTGCCAGCAGCTTATACGGGACTGGGGCCAACGTCCTGACTTTC | CASSLYGTGANVLTF
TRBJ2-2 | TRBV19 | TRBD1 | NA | TGTGCCAGTAGTATATGGGACAGTGGCGGGGAGCTGTTTTTT | CASSIWDSGGELFF
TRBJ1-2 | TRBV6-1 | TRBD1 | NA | TGTGCCAGCAGTGACAGGACAGGATCCTATGGCTACACCTTC | CASSDRTGSYGYTF
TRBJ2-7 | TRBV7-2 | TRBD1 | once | TGTGCCAGCAGCGTTACCGGGACAGGGGCCTACGAGCAGTACTTC | CASSVTGTGAYEQYF
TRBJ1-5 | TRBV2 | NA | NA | TGTGCCAGCAGTGTTCAGGGGTACAATCAGCCCCAGCATTTT | CASSVQGYNQPQHF
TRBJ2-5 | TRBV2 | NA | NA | TGTGCCAGCAGTCCCCGTCTACAGCAAGAGACCCAGTACTTC | CASSPRLQQETQYF
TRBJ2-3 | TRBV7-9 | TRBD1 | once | TGTGCCAGCAGCCTGGACAGGGCTAGCACAGATACGCAGTATTTT | CASSLDRASTDTQYF
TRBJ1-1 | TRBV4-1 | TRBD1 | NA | TGCGCCAGCAGCCAGATACAGGGGACCACTGAAGCTTTCTTT | CASSQIQGTTEAFF
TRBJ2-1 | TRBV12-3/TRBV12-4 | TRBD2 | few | TGTGCCAGCAGGCTAGGGACTAGCAATGAGCAGTTCTTC | CASRLGTSNEQFF
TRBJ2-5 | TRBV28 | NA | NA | TGTGCCAGCAGTTCAACAGGGACGAAAGAGACCCAGTACTTC | CASSSTGTKETQYF
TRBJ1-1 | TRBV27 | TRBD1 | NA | TGTGCCACTTTCTTGGGACAGGGTATATTCGCTGAAGCTTTCTTT | CATFLGQGIFAEAFF
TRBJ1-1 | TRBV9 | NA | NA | TGTGCCAGCAGCCCCCGGGGGGGCTGGACTGACACTGAAGCTTTCTTT | CASSPRGGWTDTEAFF
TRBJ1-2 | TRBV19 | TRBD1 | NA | TGTGCCAGTAGTATAGGACAGGGTGTCTATGGCTACACCTTC | CASSIGQGVYGYTF
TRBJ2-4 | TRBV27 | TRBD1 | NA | TGTGCCAGCAGTTCCAATAGGGGGACAGGGGGCGGCAAAAACATTCAGTACTTC | CASSSNRGTGGGKNIQYF
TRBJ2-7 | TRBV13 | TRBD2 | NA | TGTGCCAGCAGCTCAGGACTAGCGGGAGGGGGCGAGCAGTACTTC | CASSSGLAGGGEQYF
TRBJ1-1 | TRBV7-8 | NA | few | TGTGCCAGCAGCTTAGTCGGGGGTGCCCCCAAGGCTTTCTTT | CASSLVGGAPKAFF
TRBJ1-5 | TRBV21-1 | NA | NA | TGTGCCAGCATCCGGGACAGTTCATATAGCAATCAGCCCCAGCATTTT | CASIRDSSYSNQPQHF
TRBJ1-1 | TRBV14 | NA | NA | TGTGCCAGCAGCCAGGCTTGGAGGGAGGCTGAAGCTTTCTTT | CASSQAWREAEAFF
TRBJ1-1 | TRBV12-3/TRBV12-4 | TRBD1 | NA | TGTGCCAGCAGTCCAGGACAGGGGACCGAAGCTTTCTTT | CASSPGQGTEAFF
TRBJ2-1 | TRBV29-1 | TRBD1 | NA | TGCAGCGTTGAAGCGGAACAGGGGGCCTATGAGCAGTTCTTC | CSVEAEQGAYEQFF
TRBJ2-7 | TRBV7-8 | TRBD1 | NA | TGTGCCAGCAGCTCTGGACAGGGGAGGTCCTACGAGCAGTACTTC | CASSSGQGRSYEQYF
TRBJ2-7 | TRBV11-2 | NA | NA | TGTGCCAGCAGCCCCGCTGCCTTCAGCTCCTACGAGCAGTACTTC | CASSPAAFSSYEQYF
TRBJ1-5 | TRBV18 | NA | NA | TGTGCCAGCTCACAAGCCCTCTATAGCAATCAGCCCCAGCATTTT | CASSQALYSNQPQHF
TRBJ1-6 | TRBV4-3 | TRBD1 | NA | TGCGCCAGCAGCCAGGACACCGGGACAGGGTTATCTTCACCCCTCCACTTT | CASSQDTGTGLSSPLHF
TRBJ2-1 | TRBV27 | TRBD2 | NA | TGTGCCAGCAGCCGGACTAGTCTGGCTGAGCAGTTCTTC | CASSRTSLAEQFF
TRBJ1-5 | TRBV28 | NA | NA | TGTGCCAGCAGTTTATCTCATCAGCCCCAGCATTTT | CASSLSHQPQHF
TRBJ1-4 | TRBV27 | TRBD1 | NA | TGTGCCAGCAGTTTTCGATTTCCGGGACAGCCATATGAAAAACTGTTTTTT | CASSFRFPGQPYEKLFF
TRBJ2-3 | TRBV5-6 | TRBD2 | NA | TGTGCCAGCAGCTTGGATCCCACTAGCGGGACGCCCACAGATACGCAGTATTTT | CASSLDPTSGTPTDTQYF
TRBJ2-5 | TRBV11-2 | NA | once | TGTGCCAGCAGCTTAGCCAGGCCCCGGGGAGAGACCCAGTACTTC | CASSLARPRGETQYF
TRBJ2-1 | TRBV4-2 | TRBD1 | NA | TGTGCCAGCAGCCCCGGGACAGGGGGCTGGAATGAGCAGTTCTTC | CASSPGTGGWNEQFF
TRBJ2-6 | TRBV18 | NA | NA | TGTGCCAGCTCACCACGGGCGGTCCTGACTTTC | CASSPRAVLTF
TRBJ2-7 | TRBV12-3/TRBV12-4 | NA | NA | TGTGCCAGCAGTCTCGACAGGAAGTACTTC | CASSLDRKYF
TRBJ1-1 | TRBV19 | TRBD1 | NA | TGTGCCAGTAGTATAGGCAACAGGGGGCGGAACACTGAAGCTTTCTTT | CASSIGNRGRNTEAFF
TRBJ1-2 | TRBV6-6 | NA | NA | TGTGCCAGCAGTTTTGAGGGAATCTATGGCTACACCTTC | CASSFEGIYGYTF
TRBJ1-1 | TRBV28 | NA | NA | TGTGCCAGCAGCCCCGGGGGGGTGGTAGCTGAAGCTTTCTTT | CASSPGGVVAEAFF
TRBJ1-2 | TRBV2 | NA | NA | TGTGCCAGCAGTTGGAGGGCCCGGGATGGCTACACCTTC | CASSWRARDGYTF
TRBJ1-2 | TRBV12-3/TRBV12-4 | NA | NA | TGTGCCAGCAGTTTTTACGGCTATGGCTACACCTTC | CASSFYGYGYTF
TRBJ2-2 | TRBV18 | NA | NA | TGTGCCAGCTCACCACCGAGGGACACTTTCGAGGTGTTTTTT | CASSPPRDTFEVFF
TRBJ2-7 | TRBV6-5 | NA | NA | TGTGCCAGCAGTCCCGGGATCGGCTACGAGCAGTACTTC | CASSPGIGYEQYF